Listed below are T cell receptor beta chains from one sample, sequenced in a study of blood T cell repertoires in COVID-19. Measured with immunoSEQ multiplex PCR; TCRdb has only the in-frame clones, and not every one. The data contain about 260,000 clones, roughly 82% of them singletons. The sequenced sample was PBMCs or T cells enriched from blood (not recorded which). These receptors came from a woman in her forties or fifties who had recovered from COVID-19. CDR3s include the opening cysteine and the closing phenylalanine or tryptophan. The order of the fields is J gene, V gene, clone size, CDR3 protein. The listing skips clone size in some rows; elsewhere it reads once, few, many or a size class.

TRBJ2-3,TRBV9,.,CASTTSGRAGTQYF
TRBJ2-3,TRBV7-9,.,CASSLSRGSTDTQYF
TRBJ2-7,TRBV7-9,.,CASSTRTSGSYEQYF
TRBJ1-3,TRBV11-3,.,CASSLAKGNTIYF
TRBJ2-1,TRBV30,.,CACSRTSGGVYEQFF
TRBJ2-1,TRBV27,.,CASRKDLGTAIVNEQFF
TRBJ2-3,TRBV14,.,CASSQAPAGGQNTQYF
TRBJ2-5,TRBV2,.,CASRAAGTSGSKGPNF
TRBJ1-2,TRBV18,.,CASSPQTGQGGYTF
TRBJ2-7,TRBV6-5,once,CASSSGTGREQYF
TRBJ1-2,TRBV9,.,CASSASRGSNNGYTF
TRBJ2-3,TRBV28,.,CASSFNDRGGADTQYF
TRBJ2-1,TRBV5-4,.,CATGTNNEQFF
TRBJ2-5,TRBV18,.,CASSRGTGLETQYF
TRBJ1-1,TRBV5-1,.,CASSSALSQNTEAFF
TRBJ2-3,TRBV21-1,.,CASSRGRQGAGTHGPDTQYF
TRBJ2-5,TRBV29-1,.,CSVRSELGGSRQTQYF
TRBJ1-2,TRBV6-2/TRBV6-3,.,CASSYPQGSNYGYTF
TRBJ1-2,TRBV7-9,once,CASSPPVTGGGRYGYTF
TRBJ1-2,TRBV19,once,CASSGWSVNPNNYGYTF
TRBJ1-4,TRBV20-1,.,CSASGTGWANEKLFF
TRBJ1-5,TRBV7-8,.,CASSLVEGYNQPQHF
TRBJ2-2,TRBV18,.,CASSPLRRLAGPNTGELFF
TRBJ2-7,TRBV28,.,CASSAATGSSYEQYF
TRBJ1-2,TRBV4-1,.,CASSQVGGLFDYTF
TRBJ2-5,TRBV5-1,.,CASSMGGYSQETQYF
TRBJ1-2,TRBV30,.,CAWIRQDFHYGYTF
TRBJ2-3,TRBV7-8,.,CASSPPRGGTDTQYF
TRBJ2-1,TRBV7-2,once,CASSLSLFNEQFF
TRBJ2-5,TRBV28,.,CASSLPLAGGETQYF
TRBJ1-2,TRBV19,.,CASSFWATQRGYGYTF
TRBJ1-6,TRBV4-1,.,CASSHRDRDNSPLHF
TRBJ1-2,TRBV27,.,CASSLEAGLSYGYTF
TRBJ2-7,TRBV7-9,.,CASSPDRGLYEQYF
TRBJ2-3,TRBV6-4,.,CASSLSGGGTDTQYF
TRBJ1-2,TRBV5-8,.,CASSLWGGYGYTF
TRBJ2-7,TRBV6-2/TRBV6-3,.,CASSWDWREQYF
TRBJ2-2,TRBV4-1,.,CASSHSEDYTGELFF
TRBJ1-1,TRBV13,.,CASSFGQGPVF
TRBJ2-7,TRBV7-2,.,CASSLTGTGAYEQYF
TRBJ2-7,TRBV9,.,CASSVGRLAGTYEQYF
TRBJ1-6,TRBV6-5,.,CASSYSGQGYNSPLHF
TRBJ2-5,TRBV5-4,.,CASSLASGGETQYF
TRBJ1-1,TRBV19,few,CASSMRDRRMNTEAFF
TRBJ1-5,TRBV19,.,CASTRTDSNQPQHF
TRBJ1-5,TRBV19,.,CASSISLLNQPQHF
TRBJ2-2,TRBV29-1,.,CSVPDRGSANTGELFF
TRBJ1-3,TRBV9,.,CASSVETGFGNTIYF
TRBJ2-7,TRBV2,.,CASSPSGGGYEQYF
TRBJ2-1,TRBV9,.,CASSAPLAGAHNEQFF